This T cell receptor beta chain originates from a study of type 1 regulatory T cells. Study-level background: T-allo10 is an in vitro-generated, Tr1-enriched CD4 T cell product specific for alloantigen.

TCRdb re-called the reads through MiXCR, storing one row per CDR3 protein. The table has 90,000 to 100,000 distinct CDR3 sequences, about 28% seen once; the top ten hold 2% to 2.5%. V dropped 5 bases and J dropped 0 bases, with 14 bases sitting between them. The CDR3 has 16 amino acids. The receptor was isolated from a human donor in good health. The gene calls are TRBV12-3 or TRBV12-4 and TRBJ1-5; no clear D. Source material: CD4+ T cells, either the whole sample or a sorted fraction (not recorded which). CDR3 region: CASSHRLPGSNQPQHF. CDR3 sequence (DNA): TGTGCCAGCAGTCACCGGCTCCCCGGTAGCAATCAGCCCCAGCATTTT.